Shown below are 5 T cell receptor beta chains from a single sample sequenced in a study of radiotherapy plus CTLA-4 blockade in lung cancer. Produced via immunoSEQ multiplex PCR; TCRdb's table is partial and in-frame only. The profile covers tens of thousands of clones, with 75% to 90% appearing a single time and about 5.6% taken by the ten largest. The material sequenced was peripheral blood, taken from a patient treated with radiotherapy plus ipilimumab. Receptors originate from a human donor with non-small cell lung cancer who had stable disease on radiotherapy plus ipilimumab.

V usage is TRBV7-9 and J usage is TRBJ1-2; D is perhaps TRBD1 (5 bases). The CDR3 covers 14 residues. V was clipped by 7 bases and J by 4 bases, with 16 bases between them. Germline V gene lookup returns CDR1 SEHNR and CDR2 FQNEAQ (reference sequence). CDR3 coding DNA: TGTGCCAGCACCCTCGGTCGGGGGGTCTATGGCTACACCTTC. Translating gives CASTLGRGVYGYTF.

This clone was picked up a small number of times. The chain uses TRBV15 and TRBJ2-1; a weak D match, TRBD2 (6 bases). This CDR3 has 15 amino acids. Between the trimmed V and J ends, which lost 6 bases and 1 base, there was a span of 13 bases. The V gene's germline CDR1 is LNHNV and CDR2 YYDKDF (reference sequence). The CDR3 DNA sequence: TGTGCCACCAGGGGGGGTACTACTTCCTACAATGAGCAGTTCTTC. Protein sequence: CATRGGTTSYNEQFF.

This clone is a singleton in its sample. CDR3 residues: CASSARETDTQYF. The CDR3 DNA reads as TGCGCCAGCAGCGCCCGGGAGACAGATACGCAGTATTTT. This chain uses TRBV5-1 with TRBJ2-3; D might be TRBD2 (6 bases). The germline V and J ends were trimmed by 4 bases and 3 bases, with 9 bases remaining between them. Germline lookup yields CDR1 SGHRS and CDR2 YFSETQ. This CDR3 has 13 amino acids.

Concerning this clone: At one end, the junction sequence differs from germline, possibly due to a read error. This chain links TRBV28 with TRBJ2-7, with 10 bases fitting TRBD2. Per germline, CDR1 MDHEN and CDR2 SYDVKM. The CDR3 consists of 12 residues. CDR3 loop: CASSLGGTSANF. In DNA, the CDR3 is TGTGCCAGCAGTTTGGGGGGGACTAGCGCCAACTTC.

J is TRBJ2-7 and V is TRBV7-8; TRBD2 matches 8 bases. J gave up 4 bases and V 5 bases, and 7 bases lay outside the gene matches. There are 14 residues in the CDR3. Germline CDR1 reads SGHVS; CDR2 reads FQNEAQ. CDR3 sequence (DNA): TGTGCCAGCAGCAAACTAGCGGAACGTTACGAGCAGTACTTC. This gives the protein CASSKLAERYEQYF.